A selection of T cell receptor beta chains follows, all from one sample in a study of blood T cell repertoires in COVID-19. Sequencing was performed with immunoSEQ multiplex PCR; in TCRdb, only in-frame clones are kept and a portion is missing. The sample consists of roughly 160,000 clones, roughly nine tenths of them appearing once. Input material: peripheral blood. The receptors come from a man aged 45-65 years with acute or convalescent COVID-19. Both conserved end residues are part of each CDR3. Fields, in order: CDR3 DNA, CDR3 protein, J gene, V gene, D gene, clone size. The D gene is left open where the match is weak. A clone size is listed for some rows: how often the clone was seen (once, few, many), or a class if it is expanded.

DNA: TGTGCCAGCTCACTGGGACAGAAAAATGAAAAACTGTTTTTT; CDR3: CASSLGQKNEKLFF; J: TRBJ1-4; V: TRBV18; D: TRBD1; size: .
DNA: TGTGCCAGCGCGGACAGGGGGTCCGGAAACACCATATATTTT; CDR3: CASADRGSGNTIYF; J: TRBJ1-3; V: TRBV6-5; D: TRBD1; size: .
DNA: TGTGCCAGTAGTCCAATGACAAGTGGCAATGAGCAGTTCTTC; CDR3: CASSPMTSGNEQFF; J: TRBJ2-1; V: TRBV19; D: .; size: .
DNA: TGTGCCAGCCTCGACAGGGCCGGGGGCACAGATACGCAGTATTTT; CDR3: CASLDRAGGTDTQYF; J: TRBJ2-3; V: TRBV2; D: TRBD1; size: .
DNA: TGTGCCAGCAGTTTAGAGGGTACCGCGTACGAGCAGTACTTC; CDR3: CASSLEGTAYEQYF; J: TRBJ2-7; V: TRBV27; D: .; size: .
DNA: TGTGCCAGTAGTATAGTAAGCGGGAGGGCCGGAGATACGCAGTATTTT; CDR3: CASSIVSGRAGDTQYF; J: TRBJ2-3; V: TRBV19; D: TRBD2; size: .
DNA: TGTGCCAGCAGGAAGGGGTCGAATACGCAGTATTTT; CDR3: CASRKGSNTQYF; J: TRBJ2-3; V: TRBV6-5; D: .; size: .
DNA: TGTGCCAGCAGCCAACCTGGACTAGCGGGAGGGCCGGGCAATGAGCAGTTCTTC; CDR3: CASSQPGLAGGPGNEQFF; J: TRBJ2-1; V: TRBV3-1/TRBV3-2; D: TRBD2; size: few
DNA: TGTGCCAGCCTTGATCGGACGGGAAACACTGAAGCTTTCTTT; CDR3: CASLDRTGNTEAFF; J: TRBJ1-1; V: TRBV2; D: .; size: .
DNA: TGTGCCAGCAGCCAAGACATAGTTCGAGGGATCTATGGCTACACCTTC; CDR3: CASSQDIVRGIYGYTF; J: TRBJ1-2; V: TRBV14; D: .; size: .
DNA: TGTGCCAGCAGCCAGGGACAGGGAAGGAATCAGCCCCAGCATTTT; CDR3: CASSQGQGRNQPQHF; J: TRBJ1-5; V: TRBV28; D: TRBD1; size: .
DNA: TGTGCCAGCAGTTTGGGGGAGACAGGGGATTATGAAAAACTGTTTTTT; CDR3: CASSLGETGDYEKLFF; J: TRBJ1-4; V: TRBV28; D: TRBD1; size: .
DNA: TGTGCCAGTAGTCAATTCAATCAGCCCCAGCATTTT; CDR3: CASSQFNQPQHF; J: TRBJ1-5; V: TRBV19; D: .; size: .
DNA: TGCGCCAGCAGCTTTGAACCGGGACAGGGGACTGTCGTGGAACTGTTTTTT; CDR3: CASSFEPGQGTVVELFF; J: TRBJ1-4; V: TRBV5-1; D: TRBD1; size: once
DNA: TGTGCCAGTAGTATATTTCTAACTGGCACAGATACGCAGTATTTT; CDR3: CASSIFLTGTDTQYF; J: TRBJ2-3; V: TRBV19; D: .; size: .
DNA: TGCGCCAGCAGCACGGACAGGATGAACACTGAAGCTTTCTTT; CDR3: CASSTDRMNTEAFF; J: TRBJ1-1; V: TRBV5-1; D: TRBD1; size: .
DNA: TGTGCCAGCAGCTTATATGCCCCGGGGGAGGAAAATGAAAAACTGTTTTTT; CDR3: CASSLYAPGEENEKLFF; J: TRBJ1-4; V: TRBV13; D: .; size: .
DNA: TGCGCCAGCAGCCCTAAGAGTTTTCCGGGGGGCGGTTCTGGCGGGGAGCTGTTTTTT; CDR3: CASSPKSFPGGGSGGELFF; J: TRBJ2-2; V: TRBV4-1; D: .; size: .
DNA: TGTGCCAGCAGCTTATCAGGGGACCTTTTAGCTTTCTTT; CDR3: CASSLSGDLLAFF; J: TRBJ1-1; V: TRBV5-5; D: .; size: .
DNA: TGTGCCAGCAGACAGGGACAGAACACCGGGGAGCTGTTTTTT; CDR3: CASRQGQNTGELFF; J: TRBJ2-2; V: TRBV7-2; D: .; size: .
DNA: TGTGCCAGCAGCTTGGGCTGGACAGTGAACACTGAAGCTTTCTTT; CDR3: CASSLGWTVNTEAFF; J: TRBJ1-1; V: TRBV5-6; D: .; size: .
DNA: TGTGCCAGCAGCCCGTGGACTAGCACTACCTACAATGAGCAGTTCTTC; CDR3: CASSPWTSTTYNEQFF; J: TRBJ2-1; V: TRBV3-1/TRBV3-2; D: TRBD2; size: .
DNA: TGTGCCAGCAGCTTAGCGAACGGGGGCCAAGAGACCCAGTACTTC; CDR3: CASSLANGGQETQYF; J: TRBJ2-5; V: TRBV7-2; D: .; size: .
DNA: TGTGCCAGCAGCCAAGATCAGGAAAAGACCCAGTACTTC; CDR3: CASSQDQEKTQYF; J: TRBJ2-5; V: TRBV3-1/TRBV3-2; D: .; size: .
DNA: TGCACCAGCAGCCAAGGAGTGAACAGACCATCTGGAAACACCATATATTTT; CDR3: CTSSQGVNRPSGNTIYF; J: TRBJ1-3; V: TRBV1; D: .; size: .
DNA: TGTGCCAGCAGTGATAAGGGAGGAGAGACCCAGTACTTC; CDR3: CASSDKGGETQYF; J: TRBJ2-5; V: TRBV2; D: .; size: .
DNA: TGTGCCAGCTCACCAGGGACAGTCTATGGCTACACCTTC; CDR3: CASSPGTVYGYTF; J: TRBJ1-2; V: TRBV18; D: TRBD1; size: .
DNA: TGTGCCAGCAGCGATACAGGGGGCATAGGCACCGGGGAGCTGTTTTTT; CDR3: CASSDTGGIGTGELFF; J: TRBJ2-2; V: TRBV9; D: TRBD1; size: .
DNA: TGTGCCAGTAGTAATGAGCGGGGCAACTACGAGCAGTACTTC; CDR3: CASSNERGNYEQYF; J: TRBJ2-7; V: TRBV19; D: TRBD2; size: few
DNA: TGTGCCATCGGAGGCCAGGGGGCCGCAGATACGCAGTATTTT; CDR3: CAIGGQGAADTQYF; J: TRBJ2-3; V: TRBV10-3; D: TRBD1; size: .
DNA: TGTGCCAGCAAGGGGTTGGATACGCAGTATTTT; CDR3: CASKGLDTQYF; J: TRBJ2-3; V: TRBV28; D: .; size: .
DNA: TGTGCCAGCCGGACAGGGCGGGAAGAGACCCAGTACTTC; CDR3: CASRTGREETQYF; J: TRBJ2-5; V: TRBV7-9; D: TRBD1; size: .
DNA: TGTGCCAGCAGTCCCCTCCCCCAGGGGGCTAAGCCCCAGCATTTT; CDR3: CASSPLPQGAKPQHF; J: TRBJ1-5; V: TRBV27; D: TRBD1; size: .
DNA: TGTGCCAGCAGCTCACAGGGCGCAGAAAATTCACCCCTCCACTTT; CDR3: CASSSQGAENSPLHF; J: TRBJ1-6; V: TRBV7-2; D: .; size: .
DNA: TGTGCCAGCAGCCCATCTCGCGGGGACAGGTTCTCCTACGAGCAGTACTTC; CDR3: CASSPSRGDRFSYEQYF; J: TRBJ2-7; V: TRBV7-9; D: TRBD1; size: .
DNA: TGCGCCAGCAGCTTGGCCGGCAGGGCGACTAACTATGGCTACACCTTC; CDR3: CASSLAGRATNYGYTF; J: TRBJ1-2; V: TRBV5-1; D: .; size: .
DNA: TGTGCCAGCAGCCAACTGTTGACAGGGAGAGGCACAGATACGCAGTATTTT; CDR3: CASSQLLTGRGTDTQYF; J: TRBJ2-3; V: TRBV7-9; D: TRBD1; size: .
DNA: TGTGCCAGCAGCACGAAAGACAGGGGGCGAAACACTGAAGCTTTCTTT; CDR3: CASSTKDRGRNTEAFF; J: TRBJ1-1; V: TRBV5-6; D: TRBD1; size: .
DNA: TGTGCCAGCAGTTACGGTAACAGGGCCACGAACACTGAAGCTTTCTTT; CDR3: CASSYGNRATNTEAFF; J: TRBJ1-1; V: TRBV6-6; D: .; size: .
DNA: TGTGCCGGTGGTAGACAGGGAGAATTCAATGAGCAGTTCTTC; CDR3: CAGGRQGEFNEQFF; J: TRBJ2-1; V: TRBV7-8; D: TRBD1; size: .
DNA: TGTGCCACCAGTGCCCAAGGGGGTGGCTACACCTTC; CDR3: CATSAQGGGYTF; J: TRBJ1-2; V: TRBV24-1; D: .; size: .
DNA: TGTGCCAGCAGCTATACCGGGAACACTGAAGCTTTCTTT; CDR3: CASSYTGNTEAFF; J: TRBJ1-1; V: TRBV11-2; D: .; size: once
DNA: TGTGCCAGCAGACGAGCGAAAGGACTAGCGGGAGAGACCCAGTACTTC; CDR3: CASRRAKGLAGETQYF; J: TRBJ2-5; V: TRBV19; D: TRBD2; size: .
DNA: TGTGCCAGCAGCTTAAGGTCAGCGGGAGTCGACGAGCAGTACTTC; CDR3: CASSLRSAGVDEQYF; J: TRBJ2-7; V: TRBV7-3; D: TRBD2; size: .
DNA: TGTGCCAGCAGTTTAGCGCTTGGGACAGGACGACTCTTC; CDR3: CASSLALGTGRLF; J: TRBJ2-1; V: TRBV12-3/TRBV12-4; D: TRBD1; size: once
DNA: TGTGCCAGTAGTGCACAGATGAACACTGAAGCTTTCTTT; CDR3: CASSAQMNTEAFF; J: TRBJ1-1; V: TRBV19; D: .; size: .
DNA: TGTGCAAGTCCCCCTGACCGACTATATGGCAATGAGCAGTTCTTC; CDR3: CASPPDRLYGNEQFF; J: TRBJ2-1; V: TRBV12-2; D: .; size: .
DNA: TGCGCCAGCGGACTAGCGGGGGAAGATGGAGATACGCAGTATTTT; CDR3: CASGLAGEDGDTQYF; J: TRBJ2-3; V: TRBV5-1; D: TRBD2; size: .
DNA: TGTGCCAGCGGCCCAGGCGGGGAGCTGTTTTTT; CDR3: CASGPGGELFF; J: TRBJ2-2; V: TRBV7-9; D: .; size: few
DNA: TGCGCCAGCAGCTTGGGGACAGGGGCGGGTGAGCAGTTCTTC; CDR3: CASSLGTGAGEQFF; J: TRBJ2-1; V: TRBV5-1; D: TRBD1; size: .
DNA: TGTGCCAGCAGCCGGCAGGGGGCTTCGGCAGATACGCAGTATTTT; CDR3: CASSRQGASADTQYF; J: TRBJ2-3; V: TRBV11-2; D: TRBD1; size: .
DNA: TGTGCCAGCAACCCTAGCCAAACCTACAATGAGCAGTTCTTC; CDR3: CASNPSQTYNEQFF; J: TRBJ2-1; V: TRBV27; D: .; size: once
DNA: TGTGCCAGTAGTCCCCGGGACTCTTTCTATGGCTACACCTTC; CDR3: CASSPRDSFYGYTF; J: TRBJ1-2; V: TRBV19; D: .; size: .
DNA: TGCGCCAGCAGCCAACGTTATACAGTGAACACTGAAGCTTTCTTT; CDR3: CASSQRYTVNTEAFF; J: TRBJ1-1; V: TRBV4-3; D: .; size: .
DNA: TGTGCCAGCAGCTTGCGACAGGGGGCGTCCCTAGCTGGGGCCAACGTCCTGACTTTC; CDR3: CASSLRQGASLAGANVLTF; J: TRBJ2-6; V: TRBV7-8; D: TRBD1; size: .
DNA: TGTGCCAGTAGTCGACTAGCGGGGGGTCAGGTCCATGAGCAGTTCTTC; CDR3: CASSRLAGGQVHEQFF; J: TRBJ2-1; V: TRBV19; D: TRBD2; size: .
DNA: TGTGCCAGTAGTATGGGCCAGGGGGTGGTTCAGCCCCAGCATTTT; CDR3: CASSMGQGVVQPQHF; J: TRBJ1-5; V: TRBV19; D: TRBD1; size: .
DNA: TGTGCCACCAAGGCAGGGCAATCCGACTACGAGCAGTACTTC; CDR3: CATKAGQSDYEQYF; J: TRBJ2-7; V: TRBV10-3; D: .; size: .
DNA: TGTGCCAGCAGGCCCTTGGCGGGTGGCTACACCTTC; CDR3: CASRPLAGGYTF; J: TRBJ1-2; V: TRBV25-1; D: .; size: once